The next 29 T cell receptor beta chains were all read from a single sample in a study of human T cells and chemical hapten exposure (dated by TCRdb to the early 2020s). Taken with the paper, the label for time point translates to: patch test 3, about 24 weeks after DPC sensitization. Per the publication, the treatment or condition label means: therapeutic diphenylcyclopropenone sensitization with weekly scalp DPC. The method behind the library was RACE. The run used a NextSeq 500. The public reads were run again by TCRdb, first through fastp at Q25 and then through MiXCR, and only productive beta chains were kept. Records with the same CDR3 protein are collapsed into one entry carrying the most frequent genes and DNA. This sample gives about 90,000 distinct CDR3 sequences in total; around 9.9% of them show up just once. The ten largest make up about 0.95% of the sample. Material: whole blood, obtained in connection with sensitization to the hapten diphenylcyclopropenone (DPC). The source of these receptors is a woman between 25 and 40 years old with alopecia areata. Some clones in this sample may be carry-over from other donors' samples.

This clonotype was counted ten times or more. The chain employs TRBV29-1 and TRBJ1-1; D remains ambiguous. The V and J ends lost 6 bases and 0 bases respectively, with 11 bases between them. The V gene's germline CDR1 is SQVTM and CDR2 ANQGSEA. The CDR3 has 13 residues. CDR3 coding DNA: TGCAGCGTATTACAGAGATTGAACACTGAAGCTTTCTTT. It encodes CSVLQRLNTEAFF.

This clonotype came up many times. The J gene is TRBJ2-4, the V gene TRBV5-5; 8 bases are a match to TRBD2. Trimming took 7 bases from V and 4 from J; bases not matched to a gene: 10. This CDR3 comprises 15 residues. The germline V gene has CDR1 SGHKS and CDR2 YYEKEE (reference sequence). This CDR3 reads CASGVGASGKNIQYF. Here the CDR3 DNA reads TGTGCCAGCGGGGTCGGGGCTAGCGGGAAAAACATTCAGTACTTC.

This clonotype was observed a handful of times. The J gene is TRBJ2-1, the V gene TRBV9, with TRBD2 matching 7 bases. CDR3 length equals 15 residues. The V gene end was trimmed by 0 bases and the J gene end by 4 bases; junction bases not matched to a gene: 4. Germline values: CDR1 SGDLS, CDR2 YYNGEE. This chain's CDR3 is CASSVGGRNYNEQFF. CDR3 bases: TGTGCCAGCAGCGTAGGCGGGAGAAATTACAATGAGCAGTTCTTC.

This chain uses TRBV4-1 with TRBJ2-7; the D gene could be TRBD1 or TRBD2 (6 bases each). The germline V gene has CDR1 MGHRA and CDR2 YSYEKL. Deletions cut 6 bases from V and 3 bases from J, with 21 bases between. The CDR3 runs to 16 residues. CDR3 residues: CASRGARGPPCYEQYV. CDR3 DNA: TGCGCCAGCAGGGGGGCGCGGGGACCTCCTTGCTACGAGCAGTACGTC.

The J gene is TRBJ2-7, the V gene TRBV4-2; the D is unclear. CDR3 length: 14 residues. Germline loops: CDR1 LGHNA, CDR2 YNFKEQ. The germline V and J ends were trimmed by 2 bases and 0 bases, with 8 bases remaining between them. This CDR3 is CASSQSRSSYEQYF. The CDR3 nucleotides read TGTGCCAGCAGCCAAAGTCGCTCCTCCTACGAGCAGTACTTC.

This clonotype occurred a few times. The rearrangement uses TRBV11-2 and TRBJ2-1, with a tentative D call TRBD1 (6 bases). CDR3 size: 15 residues. Germline CDR1 reads SGHAT; CDR2 reads FQNNGV. Trimming took off 2 bases at V and 8 bases at J, with 16 bases between the two ends. The CDR3 protein is CASSLNRDTGHEQFF. The CDR3 DNA is TGTGCCAGCAGCTTAAACAGGGACACGGGACATGAGCAGTTCTTC.

This clonotype was detected ten times or more. V is TRBV20-1 and J is TRBJ2-3; D is uncertain. The CDR3 consists of 12 residues. Germline-derived CDR1 and CDR2 are DFQATT and SNEGSKA (reference sequence). Trimming stripped 2 bases from V and 0 bases from J, with 3 bases between. The CDR3 DNA follows: TGCAGTGCTAGAATGAGCACAGATACGCAGTATTTT. It codes for CSARMSTDTQYF.

Comment on this clonotype: One base away lies a much larger clone, so this may be a sequencing read error. This chain uses TRBV6-2 or TRBV6-3 with TRBJ2-3; D is perhaps TRBD1 (6 bases). The CDR3 is 13 amino acids. Germline CDR1 and CDR2: MNHEY and SVGEGT. This chain's CDR3 is CASSPRGPDTRYF. DNA for the CDR3: TGTGCCAGCAGTCCCAGGGGCCCGGATACGCGGTATTTT.

This clonotype was recorded many times. The gene calls are TRBV29-1 and TRBJ2-1, with TRBD1 matching over 8 bases. Germline assignment: CDR1 SQVTM and CDR2 ANQGSEA. The J segment lost 8 bases and the V segment lost 3 bases, leaving 3 bases of the junction unmatched. This CDR3 is 12 amino acids long. The CDR3 coding sequence is TGCAGCGTTGAGGACAGGGCGTATGAGCAGTTCTTC. Residues: CSVEDRAYEQFF.

This clonotype occurred many times. The V gene is TRBV12-3 or TRBV12-4, the J gene TRBJ1-6; D not resolved. The length of the CDR3 is 13 residues. V shed 3 bases and J shed 9 bases, with 9 bases lying between them. The CDR3 DNA reads TGTGCCAGCAGTTTCGGAGGTAGTTCACCCCTCCACTTT. Translated: CASSFGGSSPLHF.

This clonotype was found many times. J is TRBJ2-7 and V is TRBV2, with 13 bases lining up with TRBD2. The ends lost 8 bases at V and 7 bases at J; junction bases unmatched: 5. Germline V gene sequence: CDR1 SNHLY, CDR2 FYNNEI. The CDR3 extends over 13 amino acids. Written as DNA, the CDR3 is TGTGCCAGCGGGACTAGCGGGAAGGGGGAGCAGTACTTC. This sequence encodes CASGTSGKGEQYF.

This clonotype has only a few counts. The CDR3 DNA follows: TGTGCCAGCAGCACAAACGTCCGGGACGCTGGAAACACCATATATTTT. It translates to CASSTNVRDAGNTIYF. The J gene is TRBJ1-3, the V gene TRBV7-9; D is possibly TRBD1 (5 bases). V lost 5 bases, J lost 2 bases, and 16 bases lay in between. Looked up from germline, CDR1 is SEHNR and CDR2 is FQNEAQ (reference sequence). The CDR3 spans 16 residues.

This clonotype has ten or more counts. The chain employs TRBV12-3 or TRBV12-4 and TRBJ2-3; D uncertain. The V gene lost 5 bases and the J gene lost 4 bases, with 7 bases spanning the gap. This CDR3 spans 12 amino acids. CDR3 coding DNA: TGTGCCAGCAGTCCTACATCAGATACGCAGTATTTT. Its translation is CASSPTSDTQYF.

The V call is TRBV6-2 or TRBV6-3, the J call TRBJ2-6, with 11 bases aligning to TRBD1. The V gene end was trimmed by 7 bases and the J gene end by 2 bases; junction bases not matched to a gene: 4. CDR3 length equals 16 residues. The V gene's germline CDR1 is MNHEY and CDR2 SVGEGT. The chain's CDR3 is CASNGQGAAGANVLTF. The CDR3 DNA reads as TGTGCCAGCAACGGACAGGGGGCGGCTGGGGCCAACGTCCTGACTTTC.

In its sample, this clonotype was seen many times. The chain links TRBV3-1 to TRBJ1-3; no clear D gene. V lost 3 bases and J 3 bases, leaving 6 bases between the germline ends. The CDR3 extends over 13 amino acids. Germline V gives CDR1 LGHDT, CDR2 YNNKEL (reference sequence). CDR3 protein: CASSHPRGNTIYF. For the CDR3, the DNA is TGTGCCAGCAGCCATCCGCGTGGAAACACCATATATTTT.

The V call is TRBV28, the J call TRBJ1-1, with TRBD1 matching 7 bases. V dropped 4 bases and J dropped 2; count of bases not matched to a gene: 7. The germline V gene has CDR1 MDHEN and CDR2 SYDVKM. This CDR3 region has 15 residues. The CDR3 DNA is TGTGCCAGCAGTTCTAACAGGGGCGCCAACACTGAAGCTTTCTTT. Residues: CASSSNRGANTEAFF.

The table lists this clonotype with many counts. V usage is TRBV11-2 and J usage is TRBJ2-7; weak D call: TRBD2 (5 bases). Germline CDR1 and CDR2: SGHAT and FQNNGV. The CDR3 runs to 13 residues. Trimming removed 2 bases at V and 3 bases at J, with 8 bases between. The DNA of the CDR3 is TGTGCCAGCAGCTTAAAGCGGAGCTACGAGCAGTACTTC. Translation gives CASSLKRSYEQYF.

In this sample, this clonotype turned up many times. The chain combines TRBV28 with TRBJ1-5, with D perhaps TRBD1 (6 bases). The CDR3 has 12 residues. The germline V gene encodes CDR1 MDHEN and CDR2 SYDVKM. Deletions cut 7 bases from V and 7 bases from J, with 11 bases between. For the CDR3, the DNA is TGTGCCAGCACGGGGGCCCGGCAGCCCCAGCATTTT. It specifies CASTGARQPQHF.

This chain connects TRBV3-1 to TRBJ2-3; D not resolved. Germline V gene sequence: CDR1 LGHDT, CDR2 YNNKEL (reference sequence). V gave up 1 base and J gave up 2 bases, with 10 bases separating them. This CDR3 region has 15 residues. CDR3 sequence: CASSQGGILTDTQYF. For the CDR3, the DNA is TGTGCCAGCAGCCAAGGAGGAATTCTCACAGATACGCAGTATTTT.

There are a few counts of this clonotype. The rearrangement uses TRBV6-5 and TRBJ2-5; 8 bases align to TRBD1. The J segment lost 0 bases and the V segment lost 6 bases, leaving 9 bases of the junction unmatched. Germline CDR1 and CDR2: MNHEY and SVGAGI. This CDR3 region has 16 residues. The DNA of the CDR3 is TGTGCCAGCAGCAGTACGAGACAGGGGTACCAAGAGACCCAGTACTTC. The encoded protein is CASSSTRQGYQETQYF.

The chain links TRBV9 to TRBJ1-2; D is unresolved. Per the germline V gene, CDR1 is SGDLS and CDR2 is YYNGEE. This CDR3 is 16 amino acids long. Deletions cut 0 bases from V and 2 bases from J, with 14 bases between. The CDR3 bases are TGTGCCAGCAGCGTAGCTACGGCAGGTGAAAACTATGGCTACACCTTC. This encodes CASSVATAGENYGYTF.

This clonotype appeared many times. This chain's CDR3 is CASDSYEQYV. The CDR3 region has the DNA TGTGCTAGTGACAGCTACGAGCAGTACGTC. This chain uses TRBV12-5 with TRBJ2-7; D remains ambiguous. Germline CDR1 is LGHNT and CDR2 is FRNRAP. CDR3 length: 10 residues. V was trimmed by 7 bases and J by 3 bases, leaving 4 bases between them.

Ten or more counts support this clonotype. V and J are TRBV28 and TRBJ2-1; TRBD2 matches at 7 bases. Germline V gene sequence: CDR1 MDHEN, CDR2 SYDVKM. Unmatched junction bases numbered 8, after V lost 2 bases and J lost 10 bases. This CDR3 is 14 amino acids long. The CDR3 here is CASSLGLADGEQFF. The DNA of the CDR3 is TGTGCCAGCAGTTTAGGGCTAGCGGATGGAGAGCAGTTCTTC. Looking up the rest from reference TRBV28 and TRBJ2-1 gives the full variable domain: DVKVTQSSRYLVKRTGEKVFLECVQDMDHENMFWYRQDPGLGLRLIYFSYDVKMKEKGDIPEGYSVSREKKERFSLILESASTNQTSMYLCASSLGLADGEQFFGPGTRLTVL.

This clonotype occurred many times. CDR3 coding DNA: TGCGCCAGCAGCATAGACAGGAATCATGAGCAGTTCTTC. This sequence encodes CASSIDRNHEQFF. This chain joins TRBV5-1 and TRBJ2-1; D might be TRBD1 (6 bases). V lost 4 bases, J lost 8 bases, and 13 bases lay in between. Germline lookup yields CDR1 SGHRS and CDR2 YFSETQ. The CDR3 runs to 13 residues.

This clonotype was seen ten or more times. The rearrangement joins TRBV5-6 to TRBJ2-5; D unclear. CDR1 SGHDT and CDR2 YYEEEE come from the germline V gene. Trimming left V 4 bases short and J 2 bases short, with 21 bases between. The CDR3 runs to 17 residues. CDR3: CASSQPLVALRQETQYF. For the CDR3, the DNA is TGTGCCAGCAGCCAACCCTTGGTAGCTCTTAGGCAAGAGACCCAGTACTTC.

Only a few counts were recorded for this clonotype. The chain recombines TRBV11-2 with TRBJ1-1; tentative D call: TRBD1 (5 bases). CDR3 length equals 14 residues. The V gene's germline CDR1 is SGHAT and CDR2 FQNNGV. V was clipped by 1 base and J by 4 bases, with 10 bases between them. CDR3 in amino acids: CASSLAGFFTEAFF. The CDR3 DNA is TGTGCCAGCAGCTTAGCAGGGTTCTTCACTGAAGCTTTCTTT. Complete variable domain (other parts from reference TRBV11-2 and TRBJ1-1): EAGVAQSPRYKIIEKRQSVAFWCNPISGHATLYWYQQILGQGPKLLIQFQNNGVVDDSQLPKDRFSAERLKGVDSTLKIQPAKLEDSAVYLCASSLAGFFTEAFFGQGTRLTVV.

This clonotype has just a few counts. This sequence joins TRBV7-9 and TRBJ1-1, with 8 nucleotides matching TRBD1. The CDR3 spans 14 residues. Germline-derived CDR1 and CDR2 are SEHNR and FQNEAQ (reference sequence). The J segment lost 7 bases and the V segment lost 3 bases, leaving 7 bases of the junction unmatched. The DNA for the CDR3 is TGTGCCAGCAGCTTGAGGCAGGGGGCTCTTGAAGCTTTCTTT. This gives the protein CASSLRQGALEAFF.

This clonotype was recorded at least ten times. The rearrangement links TRBV20-1 to TRBJ2-1; 7 positions match TRBD1. V was clipped by 0 bases and J by 4 bases; unmatched bases: 12. CDR3 length: 17 residues. Per germline, CDR1 DFQATT and CDR2 SNEGSKA (reference sequence). The CDR3 coding sequence is TGCAGTGCTAGAGATAGAGGGGGCCTACGGGTGTACAATGAGCAGTTCTTC. Translation: CSARDRGGLRVYNEQFF.

In this sample, this clonotype turned up many times. The rearrangement joins TRBV18 to TRBJ1-1; possible D gene TRBD1, 6 bases. This CDR3 comprises 13 residues. The germline V and J ends were trimmed by 6 bases and 4 bases, with 12 bases remaining between them. Germline V CDR1 and CDR2: KGHSH, LQKENI. In DNA, the CDR3 is TGTGCCAGCTCCTTAATAGGGGGCACTGAAGCTTTCTTT. It is translated as CASSLIGGTEAFF.